Listed below are T cell receptor beta chains from one sample, sequenced in a study of human T cells and chemical hapten exposure. From the 5' RACE reads, TCRdb called clonotypes with MiXCR, one entry per CDR3 protein. The sample shows 80,000 or so distinct CDR3 sequences, roughly 15% of them seen only once. The receptors originated from a female donor in good health. Both conserved end residues are part of each CDR3. Fields, in order: V gene, J gene, clone size, CDR3 protein. Clone sizes are given selectively: once, few, many, or a class where the clone is expanded.

TRBV6-6	TRBJ1-4	few	CASRPGQGINEKLFF
TRBV19	TRBJ2-5	-	CASSSQRGETQYF
TRBV28	TRBJ1-5	-	CASRTGYGQPQNF
TRBV6-2/TRBV6-3	TRBJ2-2	-	CASSGLAGVTGELFF
TRBV7-6	TRBJ1-6	few	CASSSKDSYNSPLHF
TRBV12-3/TRBV12-4	TRBJ1-2	few	CASSFRNYGYTF
TRBV20-1	TRBJ1-1	-	CSARDPRGSYTEAFF
TRBV27	TRBJ2-2	-	CASSSPLGELFF
TRBV7-2	TRBJ2-3	few	CASSFGTDTQYF
TRBV7-2	TRBJ1-1	-	CASSLARGRSTEAFF
TRBV3-1	TRBJ1-2	few	CASSQGGGGASYGYTF
TRBV20-1	TRBJ2-3	-	CSAPNLRADTQYF
TRBV2	TRBJ2-7	few	CASIRGQGATDEQYF
TRBV29-1	TRBJ2-1	few	CSVPGGSGSYNEQFF
TRBV27	TRBJ2-1	-	CASSLVIFGEQFF
TRBV2	TRBJ2-2	-	CASSDGRQGVNTGELFF
TRBV3-1	TRBJ2-3	few	CASSQELEDTQYF
TRBV20-1	TRBJ2-3	-	CSAIAGAGDTQYF
TRBV5-6	TRBJ1-5	few	CASSSHGEGIGNQPQHF
TRBV28	TRBJ1-1	few	CASSVDQGNTEAFF
TRBV12-3/TRBV12-4	TRBJ2-4	few	CASSPQQVLNLAKNIQYF
TRBV3-1	TRBJ1-1	-	CASSQDPRDRATEAFF
TRBV7-2	TRBJ1-2	few	CASSPQDNYGYTF
TRBV7-2	TRBJ2-7	-	CASSMGTSGRSPYF
TRBV20-1	TRBJ2-1	-	CSARQGSSYNEQFF
TRBV7-2	TRBJ1-1	few	CASSFKLDRARNTEAFF
TRBV28	TRBJ2-3	-	CASSSPGGGSTDTQYF
TRBV6-6	TRBJ2-7	few	CASSISTGFGAYEQYF
TRBV5-1	TRBJ2-5	-	CASSLGTGTGSLETQYF
TRBV27	TRBJ2-1	-	CASSLRRGGRAYNEQFF
TRBV20-1	TRBJ1-5	few	CSACSGTLRNQPQHF
TRBV25-1	TRBJ1-4	few	CASSELGRGGEKLFF
TRBV2	TRBJ1-5	few	CASSAGENQPQHF
TRBV29-1	TRBJ2-3	-	CSVDRTYTDTQYF
TRBV4-1	TRBJ2-7	many	CASSQHDSSYEQYF
TRBV6-1	TRBJ1-4	few	CASSEQGGEKLFF
TRBV7-9	TRBJ1-4	-	CASSLSEKLFF
TRBV6-2/TRBV6-3	TRBJ2-2	few	CASSYLRDTGELFF
TRBV6-2/TRBV6-3	TRBJ2-3	few	CASRWAEVQYF
TRBV10-3	TRBJ2-3	-	CAISEADTQYF
TRBV6-2/TRBV6-3	TRBJ2-2	-	CASSYSVTGAGGELFF
TRBV28	TRBJ1-1	few	CASTPRRGSEAFF
TRBV21-1	TRBJ1-5	-	CASSSRDVCNQPQHF
TRBV4-3	TRBJ2-1	medium-sized	CASSQAPGNEQFF
TRBV9	TRBJ1-1	-	CASSVEAQGTEAFF
TRBV2	TRBJ2-7	-	CASTAGGSYEQYF
TRBV11-2	TRBJ2-5	-	CASSRVYPPQETQYF
TRBV11-2	TRBJ2-6	-	CASSFEGLSGANVLTF